This T cell receptor (beta chain) was found in a study of T cell responses to AZD1222 COVID-19 vaccine. Study observations and caveats: Spike-specific TCR breadth and depth were elevated following two AZD1222 doses. The study identified only 6 or 7 AZD1222 recipients as seropositive at baseline.

This table comes from immunoSEQ multiplex PCR, and its TCRdb copy is limited to in-frame clones, with some not included. The data show roughly 99,000 clones, about 90% seen once. The table lists this clone with a few counts. Its matching antigen is unknown. This CDR3 has 14 residues. Trimming removed 1 base from V and 8 bases from J; junction bases left unmatched: 5. Looked up from germline, CDR1 is SGHTA and CDR2 is FQGNSA. V gene TRBV7-2 combines with J gene TRBJ2-1, with 7 bases aligning to TRBD2. This TCR derives from an adult in good health. The specimen was peripheral blood, collected on day 0 of AZD1222 vaccination. The CDR3 coding sequence is TGTGCCAGCAGCTTAGTATTTCGGGGGGATGAGCAGTTCTTC. Protein: CASSLVFRGDEQFF.